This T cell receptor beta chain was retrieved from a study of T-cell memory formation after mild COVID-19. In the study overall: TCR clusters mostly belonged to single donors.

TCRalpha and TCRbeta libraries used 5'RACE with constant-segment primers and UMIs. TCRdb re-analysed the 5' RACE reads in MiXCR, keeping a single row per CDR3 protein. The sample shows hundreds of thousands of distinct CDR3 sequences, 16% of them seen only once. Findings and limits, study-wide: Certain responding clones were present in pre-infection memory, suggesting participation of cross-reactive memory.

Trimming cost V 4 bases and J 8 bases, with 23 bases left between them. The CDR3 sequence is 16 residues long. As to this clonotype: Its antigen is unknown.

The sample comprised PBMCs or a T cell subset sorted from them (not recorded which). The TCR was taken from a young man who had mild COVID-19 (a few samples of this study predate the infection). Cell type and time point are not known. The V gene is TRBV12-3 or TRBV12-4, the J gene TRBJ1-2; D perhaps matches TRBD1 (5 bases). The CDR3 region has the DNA TGTGCCAGCAGTTCAACACGGGACGCCTCGCCTGGGGGCTACACCTTC. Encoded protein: CASSSTRDASPGGYTF.